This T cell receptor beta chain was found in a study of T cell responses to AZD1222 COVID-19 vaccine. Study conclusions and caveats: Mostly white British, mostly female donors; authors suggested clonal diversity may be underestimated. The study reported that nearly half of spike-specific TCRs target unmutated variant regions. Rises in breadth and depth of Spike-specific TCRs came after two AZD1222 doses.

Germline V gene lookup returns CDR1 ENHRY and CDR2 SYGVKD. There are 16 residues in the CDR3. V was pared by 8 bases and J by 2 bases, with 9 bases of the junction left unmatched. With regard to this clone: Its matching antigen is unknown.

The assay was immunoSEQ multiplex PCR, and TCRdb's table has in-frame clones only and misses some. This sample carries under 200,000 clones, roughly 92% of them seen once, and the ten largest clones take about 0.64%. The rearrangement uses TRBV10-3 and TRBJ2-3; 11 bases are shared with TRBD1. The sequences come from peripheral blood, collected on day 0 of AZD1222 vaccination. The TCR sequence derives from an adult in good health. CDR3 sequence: CAIQPWTGGFTDTQYF. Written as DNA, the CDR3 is TGTGCCATCCAACCATGGACAGGGGGCTTCACAGATACGCAGTATTTT.